The 10 T cell receptor beta chains below were found in one sample sequenced in a study of T cell repertoires in cytomegalovirus infection. TCRdb re-called the reads with MiXCR, one entry per CDR3 protein. The sample records about 770,000 distinct CDR3 sequences, 25% to 35% being singletons. These receptors have no known antigen. The specimen comprised cultured CD8+ T cells from PBMCs, sampled from culture after CMV antigen stimulation. The receptors derive from a human donor in good health (CMV status not recorded). Some clones in this sample may be carry-over from other donors' samples.

This clonotype was counted only a few times. The CDR3 sequence is CASRHFSGTGETGELFF. CDR3 sequence (DNA): TGTGCCAGCAGACATTTCTCCGGGACAGGGGAGACCGGGGAGCTGTTTTTT. This chain joins TRBV6-2 or TRBV6-3 and TRBJ2-2; TRBD1 aligns across 10 bases. Germline CDR1 and CDR2: MNHEY and SVGEGT. V lost 6 bases to trimming and J lost 5 bases; unmatched junction nucleotides: 12. The CDR3 spans 17 residues.

A few counts support this clonotype. The chain couples TRBV6-1 to TRBJ2-7; the D call may be TRBD1 or TRBD2 (5 bases each). V lost 6 bases, J lost 4 bases, and 10 bases lay in between. This CDR3 has 12 residues. Germline CDR1 MNHNS, CDR2 SASEGT. Here the CDR3 reads CASSDWGYEQYV. CDR3 DNA: TGTGCCAGCAGCGACTGGGGGTACGAGCAGTACGTC.

There are a few counts of this clonotype. The rearrangement uses TRBV19 and TRBJ1-4; D may be TRBD1 (6 bases). The CDR3 length is 15 residues. V lost 6 bases and J 0 bases, leaving 11 bases between the germline ends. Germline V lookup: CDR1 LNHDA, CDR2 SQIVND (reference sequence). CDR3 loop: CASRETGATNEKLFF. In DNA, the CDR3 is TGTGCCAGTAGGGAGACAGGAGCAACTAATGAAAAACTGTTTTTT.

This clonotype has a handful of counts. The chain is built from TRBV7-9 and TRBJ1-1; possibly TRBD1 for D (5 bases). Germline V gene data show CDR1 as SEHNR and CDR2 as FQNEAQ (reference sequence). The V end lost 7 bases, the J end lost 6 bases, and 21 bases lay between the germline ends. This CDR3 is built from 15 residues. CDR3 sequence: CASTPGGQTGPEAFF. The CDR3 DNA reads as TGTGCCAGCACCCCGGGCGGACAAACCGGCCCTGAAGCTTTCTTT.

This clonotype was seen a handful of times. The chain employs TRBV10-3 and TRBJ2-5; D is tentatively TRBD1 or TRBD2 (5 bases each). This CDR3 region has 15 residues. Per germline, CDR1 ENHRY and CDR2 SYGVKD. The V end was cut by 0 bases, the J end by 4 bases, with 12 bases between. The CDR3 region has the DNA TGTGCCATCAGTGAGTCGAGCCCTGGGGGAGAGACCCAGTACTTC. Encoded protein: CAISESSPGGETQYF.

The rearrangement links TRBV28 to TRBJ2-3, with no clear D. Germline CDR1 reads MDHEN; CDR2 reads SYDVKM. Trimming cost V 3 bases and J 2 bases, with 6 bases left between them. The CDR3 totals 13 residues. CDR3 sequence (DNA): TGTGCCAGCAGTTTTGGGTTCACAGATACGCAGTATTTT. Translation: CASSFGFTDTQYF. The variable domain in full, with the rest retrieved from reference TRBV28 and TRBJ2-3, is DVKVTQSSRYLVKRTGEKVFLECVQDMDHENMFWYRQDPGLGLRLIYFSYDVKMKEKGDIPEGYSVSREKKERFSLILESASTNQTSMYLCASSFGFTDTQYFGPGTRLTVL.

The chain is built from TRBV2 and TRBJ2-3, with TRBD2 matching 10 bases. Germline V gene sequence: CDR1 SNHLY, CDR2 FYNNEI. The CDR3 has 16 residues. The ends lost 0 bases at V and 6 bases at J; junction bases unmatched: 6. The DNA of the CDR3 is TGTGCCAGCAGTGAAGCTGGGCTAGCGGGGGTGGATACGCAGTATTTT. Its translation is CASSEAGLAGVDTQYF. The full variable domain, in which reference TRBV2 and TRBJ2-3 provide the parts outside the CDR3, is EPEVTQTPSHQVTQMGQEVILRCVPISNHLYFYWYRQILGQKVEFLVSFYNNEISEKSEIFDDQFSVERPDGSNFTLKIRSTKLEDSAMYFCASSEAGLAGVDTQYFGPGTRLTVL.

This clonotype appeared a single time. The V and J genes are TRBV6-8 and TRBJ1-5, with D perhaps matching TRBD1 (6 bases). With 5 bases removed from V and 6 bases from J, the gap between germline ends came to 17 bases. The CDR3 runs 15 residues. The germline gives CDR1 MNHGY, CDR2 SAAAGT. This chain's CDR3 is CASSKNGGWGQPQHF. CDR3 nucleotide sequence: TGTGCCAGCAGTAAGAACGGGGGCTGGGGTCAGCCCCAGCATTTT.

This clonotype was counted between two and nine times. The V gene is TRBV12-5, the J gene TRBJ1-1; D uncertain. In germline, CDR1 is LGHNT, CDR2 FRNRAP. CDR3 size: 15 residues. V was cut by 2 bases and J by 0 bases, with 10 bases left in between. CDR3 nucleotide sequence: TGTGCTAGTGGTTTGACTCTGGGCCTGAACACTGAAGCTTTCTTT. Protein sequence: CASGLTLGLNTEAFF.

The gene calls are TRBV20-1 and TRBJ2-1, with unresolved D. V was pared by 0 bases and J by 12 bases, with 24 bases between. The CDR3 sequence is 16 residues long. The V gene's germline CDR1 is DFQATT and CDR2 SNEGSKA (reference sequence). In DNA form, the CDR3 reads TGCAGTGCTAGAGATTGGGCTATTGAAGCCCGCCACGTGCAGTTCTTC. Its protein is CSARDWAIEARHVQFF.